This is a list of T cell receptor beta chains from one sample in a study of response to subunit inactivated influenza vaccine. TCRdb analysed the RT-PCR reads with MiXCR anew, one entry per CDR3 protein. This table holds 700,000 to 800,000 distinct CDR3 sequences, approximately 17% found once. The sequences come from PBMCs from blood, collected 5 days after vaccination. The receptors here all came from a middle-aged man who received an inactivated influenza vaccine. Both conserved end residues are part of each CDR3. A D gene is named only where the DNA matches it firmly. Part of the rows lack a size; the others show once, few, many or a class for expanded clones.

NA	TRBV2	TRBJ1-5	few	TGTGCCAGCAGTGAACTCGGCAGCCTTCTTCAGCCCCAGCATTTT	CASSELGSLLQPQHF
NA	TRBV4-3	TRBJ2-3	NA	TGCGCCAGCAGCCAAGGGATAAAGGGGAGCACAGATACGCAGTATTTT	CASSQGIKGSTDTQYF
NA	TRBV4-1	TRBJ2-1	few	TGCGCCAGCAGCCACCTTTCGGGATCGGGGCACAATGAGCAGTTCTTC	CASSHLSGSGHNEQFF
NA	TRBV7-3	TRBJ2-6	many	TGTGCCAGCAGCGATTTTCACTCTGGGGCCAACGTCCTGACTTTC	CASSDFHSGANVLTF
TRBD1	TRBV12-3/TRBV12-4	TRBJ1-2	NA	TGTGCCAGCAGTTTAGACCCATCCAAAACAGGGGGCGTCTATGGCTACACCTTC	CASSLDPSKTGGVYGYTF
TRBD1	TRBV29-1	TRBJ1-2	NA	TGCAGCGTAGAACCGAGGGGGCGCCTTGGGGGCTACACCTTC	CSVEPRGRLGGYTF
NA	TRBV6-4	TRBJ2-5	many	TGTGCCAGCAGCCGACAGCCTGGGGAGACCCAGTACTTC	CASSRQPGETQYF
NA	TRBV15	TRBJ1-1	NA	TGTGCCACCAGCAGAGATCGGAGGGGGAACACTGAAGCTTTCTTT	CATSRDRRGNTEAFF
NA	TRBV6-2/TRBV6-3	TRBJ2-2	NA	TGTGCCAGCAGTTACTCGGGAGGGGGTAACACCGGGGAGCTGTTTTTT	CASSYSGGGNTGELFF
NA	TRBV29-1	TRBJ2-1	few	TGCAGCGTTGATAGTGCGGGCCGCAATGAGCAGTTCTTC	CSVDSAGRNEQFF
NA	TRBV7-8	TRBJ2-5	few	TGTGCCAGCAGCTTAATCACGGGAGAGACCCAGTACTTC	CASSLITGETQYF
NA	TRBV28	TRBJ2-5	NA	TGTGCCAGCAGTTTTCAGGGAGTTGAGACCCAGTACTTC	CASSFQGVETQYF
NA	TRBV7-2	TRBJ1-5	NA	TGTGCCAGCAGCTTAACCCCCCAGGGCAGTCAGCCCCAGCATTTT	CASSLTPQGSQPQHF
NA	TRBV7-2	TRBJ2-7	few	TGTGCCAGCAGCTCCCAGACCTACGAGCAGTACTTC	CASSSQTYEQYF
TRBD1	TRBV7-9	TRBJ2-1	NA	TGTGCCAGCAGCTTACAAGGGGGCGCGGAAAATGAGCAGTTCTTC	CASSLQGGAENEQFF
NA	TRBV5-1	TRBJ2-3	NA	TGCGCCAGCAGCTTGGGAGGGAGTGGGCTCACGGGAGATACGCAGTATTTT	CASSLGGSGLTGDTQYF
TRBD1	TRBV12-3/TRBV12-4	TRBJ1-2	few	TGTGCCAGCAGTTTGCCGACGACAGGGTACGACCATGGCTACACCTTC	CASSLPTTGYDHGYTF
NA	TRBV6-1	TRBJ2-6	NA	TGTGCCAGCAGTGGCGCACTGGCTGGGGCCAACGTCCTGACTTTC	CASSGALAGANVLTF
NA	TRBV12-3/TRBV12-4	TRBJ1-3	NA	TGTGCCAGCAGTCAATCTTTTAGAAAACACTCTGGAAACACCATATATTTT	CASSQSFRKHSGNTIYF
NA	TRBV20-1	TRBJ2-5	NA	TGCAGTGCTAGAGATCAAGTCGCGGTGGGGGAGACCCAGTACTTC	CSARDQVAVGETQYF
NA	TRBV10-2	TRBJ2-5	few	TGCGCCAGCAGTGAGTCAGGCACTAGCATGGAGACCCAGTACTTC	CASSESGTSMETQYF
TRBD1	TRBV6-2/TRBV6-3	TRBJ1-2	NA	TGTGCCAGCAGTTACTTTTCCGGGACAGGGGATGGCTACACCTTC	CASSYFSGTGDGYTF
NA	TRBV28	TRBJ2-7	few	TGTGCCAGCAGTTCCCCGGACGGTTACGAGCAGTACTTC	CASSSPDGYEQYF
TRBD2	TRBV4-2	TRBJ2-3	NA	TGTGCCAGCAGCCAAACGCGGGAGTATAGCACAGATACGCAGTATTTT	CASSQTREYSTDTQYF
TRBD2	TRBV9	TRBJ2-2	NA	TGTGCCAGCAGCGCGACTAGCGGAGGGGGCGGGGAGCTGTTTTTT	CASSATSGGGGELFF
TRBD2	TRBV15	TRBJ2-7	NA	TGTGCCACCAGCAGAGGTAGCGGGAGGGGAGGATCCTACGAGCAGTACTTC	CATSRGSGRGGSYEQYF
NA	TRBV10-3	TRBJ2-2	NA	TGTGCCATCCACTCTTACACCGGGGAGCTGTTTTTT	CAIHSYTGELFF
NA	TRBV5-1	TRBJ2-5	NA	TGCGCCAGCAGCTTGGCCAAGGGGAGCGGGGAGACCCAGTACTTC	CASSLAKGSGETQYF
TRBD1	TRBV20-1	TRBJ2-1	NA	TGCAGTGCTACCCGGGACAGGGGACTACTCTACAATGAGCAGTTCTTC	CSATRDRGLLYNEQFF
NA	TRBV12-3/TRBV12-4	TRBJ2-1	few	TGTGCCAGCAGTCAACATGTGAATGAGCAGTTCTTC	CASSQHVNEQFF
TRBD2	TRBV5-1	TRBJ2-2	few	TGCGCCAGCAGCTTGGCTAGCGGGGGCCGAAACACCGGGGAGCTGTTTTTT	CASSLASGGRNTGELFF
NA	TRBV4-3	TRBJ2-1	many	TGCGCCAGCAGCGAAGACCTATTAGCTTACAATGAGCAGTTCTTC	CASSEDLLAYNEQFF
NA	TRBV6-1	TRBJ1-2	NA	TGTGCCAGTGGAGGGGCTATTAACTATGGCTACACCTTC	CASGGAINYGYTF
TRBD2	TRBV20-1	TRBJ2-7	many	TGCAGCGCCTCAGCGGGGAGCTCCTACGAGCAGTACTTC	CSASAGSSYEQYF
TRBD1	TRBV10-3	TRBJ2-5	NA	TGTGCCATCAGTGGAAGACAGGGACAAGAGACCCAGTACTTC	CAISGRQGQETQYF
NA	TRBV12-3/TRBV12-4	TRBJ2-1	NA	TGTGCCAGCAGTTTCGGGAAATACAATGAGCAGTTCTTC	CASSFGKYNEQFF
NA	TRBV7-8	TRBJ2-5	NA	TGTGCCAGCAGCTTAGAGGACAGTCACCGTGAGACCCAGTACTTC	CASSLEDSHRETQYF
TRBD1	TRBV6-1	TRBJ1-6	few	TGTGCCAGCAGTGACACCAGCGACAGGGATAATTCACCCCTCCACTTT	CASSDTSDRDNSPLHF
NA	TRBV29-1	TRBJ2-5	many	TGCAGCGTGGACCGACAGACCCAAGAGACCCAGTACTTC	CSVDRQTQETQYF
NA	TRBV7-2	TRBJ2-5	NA	TGTGCCAGCAGCGCGTCTAGCACAGAGACCCAGTACTTC	CASSASSTETQYF
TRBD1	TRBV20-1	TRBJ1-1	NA	TGCAGTGCTTCCCCCAGGGACAGGCGCACTGAAGCTTTCTTT	CSASPRDRRTEAFF
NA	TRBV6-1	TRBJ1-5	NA	TGTGCCAGCAGCAGTCGAGGGTCTAGTCAGCCCCAGCATTTT	CASSSRGSSQPQHF
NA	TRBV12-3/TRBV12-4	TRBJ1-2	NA	TGTGCCAGCAGTTTCACAGGGCCCGGCTATGGCTACACCTTC	CASSFTGPGYGYTF
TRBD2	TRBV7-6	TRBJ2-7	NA	TGTGCCAGCAGCTCCACTGTGGGGCTAGCGGGCTCAAGACGGTACGAGCAGTACTTC	CASSSTVGLAGSRRYEQYF
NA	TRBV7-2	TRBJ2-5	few	TGTGCCAGCAGCTTAGCGGGGGTGAGGAAGACCCAGTACTTC	CASSLAGVRKTQYF
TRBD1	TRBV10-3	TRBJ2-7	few	TGTGCCATCAGTGCCGGACAGGGCACCTACGAGCAGTACTTC	CAISAGQGTYEQYF
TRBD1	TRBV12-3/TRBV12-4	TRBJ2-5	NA	TGTGCCAGCAGGAGGGGTGCCACAGGGGTGAAGACCCAGTCCTTC	CASRRGATGVKTQSF
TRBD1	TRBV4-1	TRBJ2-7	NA	TGCGCCAGCGCCAAGGGGACAGGGGGTGTCTACGAGCAGTACTTC	CASAKGTGGVYEQYF
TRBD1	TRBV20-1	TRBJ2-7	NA	TGCAGTGCTAGAGATTGGACAGGGGGCTACTACGAGCAGTACTTC	CSARDWTGGYYEQYF
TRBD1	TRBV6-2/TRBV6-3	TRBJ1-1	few	TGTGCCAGCTTACGGGGACAGGGGTACACTGAAGCTTTCTTT	CASLRGQGYTEAFF
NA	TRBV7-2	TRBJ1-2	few	TGTGCCAGCAGCTTAGCGGGCAGCCTCTATGGCTACACCTTC	CASSLAGSLYGYTF
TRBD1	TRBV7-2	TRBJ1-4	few	TGTGCCAGCAGCGCGGGGACAGGGGCTGAAAAACTGTTTTTT	CASSAGTGAEKLFF
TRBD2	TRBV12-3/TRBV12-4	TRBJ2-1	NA	TGTGCCAGCAGTTTAGCGGGGGGGATGTACAATGAGCAGTTCTTC	CASSLAGGMYNEQFF